The 24 T cell receptor beta chains below all came from one sample that was sequenced in a study of blood T cells in healthy people across ages. The second PCR ran about 6 to 12 cycles with a sample-barcoded 5' primer and J-beta primers. MiXCR was run by TCRdb on the 5' RACE reads, yielding one entry per CDR3 protein. The sample consists of about 730,000 distinct CDR3 sequences, more than 40% of them appearing once. Sequenced material: blood. These receptors were collected from an older woman in good health.

The J gene is TRBJ1-2, the V gene TRBV20-1; D may be TRBD1 (5 bases). With 3 bases removed from V and 7 bases from J, the gap between germline ends came to 18 bases. The CDR3 runs 14 residues. Germline V gene data show CDR1 as DFQATT and CDR2 as SNEGSKA (reference sequence). The CDR3 bases are TGCAGTGCTAGTATCAGGGAGAGGGTTAGTGGCTACACCTTC. Its translation is CSASIRERVSGYTF.

This clonotype was recorded a few times. The rearrangement joins TRBV7-8 to TRBJ2-1, with 10 bases aligning to TRBD2. The germline V gene encodes CDR1 SGHVS and CDR2 FQNEAQ. The CDR3 extends over 18 amino acids. The V and J ends lost 5 bases and 4 bases, in that order; junction bases with no gene match: 14. The CDR3 loop is CASSLGISGGAYYNEQFF. The CDR3, as DNA: TGTGCCAGCAGCCTAGGGATCAGCGGGGGGGCCTATTACAATGAGCAGTTCTTC.

The chain joins TRBV12-3 or TRBV12-4 to TRBJ1-2; possible D gene TRBD1, 6 bases. V was cut by 7 bases and J by 8 bases, with 29 bases left in between. The CDR3 has 17 amino acids. CDR3 nucleotides: TGTGCCAGCACCCTCGCCCCAGGGGCAGGGGTCAGGAGGGGCTACACCTTC. It codes for CASTLAPGAGVRRGYTF.

Notes on this clonotype: Sequence at one end of the junction differs from germline and may be a read error. The V gene is TRBV6-5, the J gene TRBJ1-2; the D gene is possibly TRBD1 (5 bases). Per germline, CDR1 MNHEY and CDR2 SVGAGI. CDR3 length: 17 amino acids. The CDR3: CSSSYFPGPGDDYGYTF. The CDR3 DNA is TGTTCCAGCAGTTACTTTCCGGGACCCGGGGACGACTATGGCTACACCTTC.

The V and J genes are TRBV20-1 and TRBJ2-7; 7 nucleotides line up with TRBD1. With V trimmed by 4 bases and J by 2 bases, 5 bases remained unmatched. Per the germline V gene, CDR1 is DFQATT and CDR2 is SNEGSKA (reference sequence). The CDR3 covers 13 residues. CDR3 nucleotide sequence: TGCAGTGCTACCGTGACAGGGACCTACGAGCAGTACTTC. This codes for CSATVTGTYEQYF.

This chain joins TRBV28 and TRBJ2-7, with D possibly being TRBD2 (5 bases). V lost 9 bases and J 3 bases, leaving 15 bases between the germline ends. Germline V gene sequence: CDR1 MDHEN, CDR2 SYDVKM. The CDR3 is made up of 13 amino acids. CDR3 nucleotide sequence: TGTGCCAGTGGTTTAGGACTCCACTACGAGCAGTACTTC. Translating gives CASGLGLHYEQYF.

Concerning this clonotype: A much bigger clone sits one base away, suggesting this may be a read error. The gene calls are TRBV5-1 and TRBJ2-1; 10 bases fit TRBD2. CDR3 size: 14 residues. CDR1 is SGHRS, CDR2 YFSETQ, per germline. Unmatched junction bases numbered 11, after V lost 4 bases and J lost 13 bases. The CDR3 sequence: CASSRTSGPETQFF. Written as DNA, the CDR3 is TGCGCCAGCAGCCGGACTAGCGGACCCGAGACCCAGTTCTTC.

The V call is TRBV3-1, the J call TRBJ2-5; no clear D gene. Germline V CDR1 and CDR2: LGHDT, YNNKEL (reference sequence). This CDR3 has 14 amino acids. The germline V and J ends were trimmed by 5 bases and 11 bases, with 21 bases remaining between them. The CDR3 loop reads CASSKTLEVYKQYF. Written as DNA, the CDR3 is TGTGCCAGCAGCAAAACCCTTGAGGTCTACAAGCAGTACTTC.

Only a few counts were recorded for this clonotype. The chain links TRBV7-2 to TRBJ1-4; D perhaps matches TRBD1 (5 bases). The CDR3 consists of 15 residues. The V gene's germline CDR1 is SGHTA and CDR2 FQGNSA. Trimming stripped 5 bases from V and 8 bases from J, with 18 bases between. CDR3 region: CASSPGGRREEKLFF. Written as DNA, the CDR3 is TGTGCCAGCAGCCCCGGGGGACGGAGGGAGGAAAAACTGTTTTTT.

This chain joins TRBV5-6 and TRBJ2-7; D unclear. V was cut by 2 bases and J by 10 bases, with 10 bases left in between. This CDR3 is built from 11 residues. The germline gives CDR1 SGHDT, CDR2 YYEEEE. Here the CDR3 DNA reads TGTGCCAGCAGCTTAGATCGTAATCAGTACTTC. Residues: CASSLDRNQYF.

The table lists this clonotype with many counts. This may come from a read error, since a much larger clone is one base off. The rearrangement links TRBV6-2 or TRBV6-3 to TRBJ1-2, with 8 bases matching TRBD1. CDR1 and CDR2 (germline): MNHEY, SVGEGT. This CDR3 is built from 15 residues. Germline trimming cut 2 bases from V and 4 bases from J; bases unmatched to any gene: 6. CDR3 bases: TGTGCCAGCAGTTACGCGACAGGGGCGATCTATGGCTACACCTTC. It codes for CASSYATGAIYGYTF.

The genes are TRBV7-6 and TRBJ2-5; D is ambiguous. TRBJ2-7 matches the DNA end more closely, so the J call is doubtful. CDR3 length equals 14 residues. Germline CDR1 and CDR2: SGHVS and FNYEAQ. Here the CDR3 DNA reads TGTGCCAGCAGCCCATCCCGCGCCGGGTACGAGCAGTACTTC. It encodes CASSPSRAGYEQYF.

The chain couples TRBV10-3 to TRBJ2-5, with TRBD1 matching over 8 bases. The germline CDR1 and CDR2 sequences are ENHRY and SYGVKD. The J segment lost 4 bases and the V segment lost 0 bases, leaving 4 bases of the junction unmatched. The CDR3 loop spans 15 amino acids. The CDR3 region has the DNA TGTGCCATCAGTGAGTCCGGGACAGGACTAGAGACCCAGTACTTC. Residues: CAISESGTGLETQYF.

V usage is TRBV2 and J usage is TRBJ2-3; 12 positions match TRBD2. Germline V gene data show CDR1 as SNHLY and CDR2 as FYNNEI. V trimming: 10 bases; J trimming: 6 bases; junction bases outside the gene matches: 11. The CDR3 has 15 amino acids. CDR3 coding DNA: TGTGCCACTCAACGACTAGCGGGGGCGGGGGATACGCAGTATTTT. Translating it yields CATQRLAGAGDTQYF.

This clonotype was seen repeatedly, ten times or more. V gene TRBV29-1 combines with J gene TRBJ2-3, with D possibly being TRBD2 (7 bases). Per germline, CDR1 SQVTM and CDR2 ANQGSEA. V lost 6 bases and J lost 2, with 15 bases in between. This CDR3 has 14 amino acids. The CDR3 nucleotides are TGCAGCGTAGGAAGGGGGGGCGACACAGATACGCAGTATTTT. Translation: CSVGRGGDTDTQYF.

The chain links TRBV10-3 to TRBJ2-1, with D tentatively TRBD2 (5 bases). CDR3 length equals 14 residues. Germline V CDR1 and CDR2: ENHRY, SYGVKD. V lost 11 bases and J 0 bases, leaving 14 bases between the germline ends. This CDR3 is CAAMLGSSYNEQFF. The CDR3 DNA reads TGTGCCGCTATGCTGGGGAGCTCCTACAATGAGCAGTTCTTC.

This clonotype was detected ten times or more. The chain carries TRBV20-1 and TRBJ2-7, with TRBD2 matching over 8 bases. CDR1 DFQATT and CDR2 SNEGSKA come from the germline V gene (reference sequence). This CDR3 is built from 14 residues. Trimming at V came to 1 base and at J to 3 bases, leaving 5 bases not matched to a gene. For the CDR3, the DNA is TGCAGTGCTAGAGTGGCTAGCGGGTACTACGAGCAGTACTTC. Translated, it gives CSARVASGYYEQYF.

This clonotype was counted a few times. The rearrangement links TRBV5-1 to TRBJ1-4; TRBD1 aligns across 7 bases. The CDR3 runs 15 residues. Germline CDR1 SGHRS, CDR2 YFSETQ. Trimming removed 4 bases from V and 6 bases from J; junction bases left unmatched: 9. DNA of the CDR3: TGCGCCAGCAGCGCCCGGGACAGTTCGGATGAAAAACTGTTTTTT. The encoded protein is CASSARDSSDEKLFF.

This sequence joins TRBV5-1 and TRBJ1-2; D is perhaps TRBD1 (6 bases). This CDR3 has 14 residues. The germline gives CDR1 SGHRS, CDR2 YFSETQ. The V gene lost 0 bases and the J gene lost 6 bases, with 12 bases spanning the gap. CDR3 coding DNA: TGCGCCAGCAGCTTGGACACCCCAGGGGATGGCTACACCTTC. Its translation is CASSLDTPGDGYTF.

The V call is TRBV27, the J call TRBJ1-1; D ambiguous. Trimming removed 6 bases at V and 3 bases at J, with 8 bases between. Per the germline V gene, CDR1 is MNHEY and CDR2 is SMNVEV (reference sequence). This CDR3 spans 12 amino acids. CDR3 coding DNA: TGTGCCAGCAGGGAATTAGACACTGAAGCTTTCTTT. This translates into CASRELDTEAFF.

This clonotype was recorded at least ten times. The gene calls are TRBV12-3 or TRBV12-4 and TRBJ2-1; 8 nucleotides align to TRBD2. The CDR3 covers 13 residues. V trimming: 5 bases; J trimming: 6 bases; junction bases outside the gene matches: 3. The CDR3 loop is CASSLTSANEQFF. In nucleotides, the CDR3 is TGTGCCAGCAGTCTGACTAGCGCCAATGAGCAGTTCTTC.

The rearrangement uses TRBV7-8 and TRBJ2-3, with TRBD2 matching 8 bases. After removal of 5 bases from V and 5 bases from J, the junction contained 15 bases not matched to a gene. This CDR3 has 17 residues. Germline V gene lookup returns CDR1 SGHVS and CDR2 FQNEAQ. DNA for the CDR3: TGTGCCAGCAGCATCCCAAGCGGGAGAATCGGAGGAGATACGCAGTATTTT. Amino acids: CASSIPSGRIGGDTQYF.

A few counts support this clonotype. V and J are TRBV11-1 and TRBJ2-1; 7 nucleotides line up with TRBD1. Germline-derived CDR1 and CDR2 are SGHAT and FQDESV (reference sequence). V gave up 3 bases and J gave up 3 bases; unmatched junction bases: 8. This CDR3 is 16 amino acids long. The DNA of the CDR3 is TGTGCCAGCAGCTTCGACAGGGTAGTAGGCTACAATGAGCAGTTCTTC. Amino acids: CASSFDRVVGYNEQFF.

V is TRBV10-3 and J is TRBJ2-3; D is unclear. The CDR3 is made up of 12 amino acids. Germline CDR1 and CDR2: ENHRY and SYGVKD. V was pared by 6 bases and J by 6 bases, with 10 bases between. In nucleotides, the CDR3 is TGTGCCATCAGGCGGATTGGGGATACGCAGTATTTT. It codes for CAIRRIGDTQYF.